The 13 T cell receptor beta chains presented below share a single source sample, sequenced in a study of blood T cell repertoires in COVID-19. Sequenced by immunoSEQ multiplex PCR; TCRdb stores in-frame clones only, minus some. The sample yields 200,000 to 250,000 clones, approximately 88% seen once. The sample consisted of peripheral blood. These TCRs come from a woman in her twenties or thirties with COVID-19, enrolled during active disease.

The CDR3 sequence: CASFVVQIIYGYTF. CDR3 sequence (DNA): TGTGCCAGCTTCGTGGTTCAGATTATCTATGGCTACACCTTC. The chain links TRBV2 to TRBJ1-2; D unresolved. The CDR3 sequence is 14 residues long. Trimming shortened V by 8 bases and J by 4 bases, and 17 bases separated the two germline ends. Germline V CDR1 and CDR2: SNHLY, FYNNEI.

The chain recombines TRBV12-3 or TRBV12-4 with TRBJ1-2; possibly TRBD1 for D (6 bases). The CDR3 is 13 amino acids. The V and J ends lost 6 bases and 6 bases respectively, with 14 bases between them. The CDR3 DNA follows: TGTGCCAGCAGCTTGCAGGGGTTTAATGGCTACACCTTC. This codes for CASSLQGFNGYTF.

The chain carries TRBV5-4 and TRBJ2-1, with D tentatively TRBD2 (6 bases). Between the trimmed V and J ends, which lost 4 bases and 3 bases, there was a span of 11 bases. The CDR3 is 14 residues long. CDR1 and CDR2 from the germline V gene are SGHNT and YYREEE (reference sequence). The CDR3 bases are TGTGCCAGCAGCCCTGTGGAGGGCTACAATGAGCAGTTCTTC. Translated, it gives CASSPVEGYNEQFF.

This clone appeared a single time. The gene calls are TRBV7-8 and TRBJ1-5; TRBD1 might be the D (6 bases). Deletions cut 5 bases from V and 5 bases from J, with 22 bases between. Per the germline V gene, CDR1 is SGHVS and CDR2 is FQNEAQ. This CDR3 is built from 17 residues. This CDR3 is CASSQRSFWAGDQPQHF. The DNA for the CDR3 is TGTGCCAGCAGCCAAAGGAGCTTTTGGGCAGGGGATCAGCCCCAGCATTTT.

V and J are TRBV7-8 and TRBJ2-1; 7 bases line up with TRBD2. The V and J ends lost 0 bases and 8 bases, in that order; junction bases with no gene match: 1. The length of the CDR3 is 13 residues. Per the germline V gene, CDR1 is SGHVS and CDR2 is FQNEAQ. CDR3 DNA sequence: TGTGCCAGCAGCTTAGCGCGGGGGTATGAGCAGTTCTTC. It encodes CASSLARGYEQFF.

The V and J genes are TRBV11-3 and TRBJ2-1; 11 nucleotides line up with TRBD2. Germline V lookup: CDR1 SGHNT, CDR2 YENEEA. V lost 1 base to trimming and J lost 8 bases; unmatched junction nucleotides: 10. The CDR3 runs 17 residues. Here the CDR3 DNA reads TGTGCCAGCAGCTTAGGATTACTAGCGGGAGAAAAGGATGAGCAGTTCTTC. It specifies CASSLGLLAGEKDEQFF.

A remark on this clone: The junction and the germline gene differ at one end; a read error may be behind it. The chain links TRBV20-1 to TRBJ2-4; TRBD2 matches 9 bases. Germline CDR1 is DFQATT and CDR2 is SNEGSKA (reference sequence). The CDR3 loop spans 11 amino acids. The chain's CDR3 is CSARASGGPSF. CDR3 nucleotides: TGCAGTGCTAGAGCGAGCGGGGGGCCCTCATTC.

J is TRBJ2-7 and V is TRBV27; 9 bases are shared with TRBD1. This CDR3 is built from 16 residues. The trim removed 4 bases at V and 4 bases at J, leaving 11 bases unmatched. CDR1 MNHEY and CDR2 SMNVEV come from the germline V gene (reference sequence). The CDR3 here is CASSYRGRLSAYEQYF. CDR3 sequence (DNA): TGTGCCAGCAGTTACAGGGGGCGCCTGTCCGCTTACGAGCAGTACTTC.

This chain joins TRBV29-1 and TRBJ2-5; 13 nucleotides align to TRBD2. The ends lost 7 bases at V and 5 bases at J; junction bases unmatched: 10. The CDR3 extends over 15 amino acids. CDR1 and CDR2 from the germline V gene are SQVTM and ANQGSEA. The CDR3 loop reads CSAGTSGDPGETQYF. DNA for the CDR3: TGCAGCGCTGGGACTAGCGGGGACCCCGGGGAGACCCAGTACTTC.

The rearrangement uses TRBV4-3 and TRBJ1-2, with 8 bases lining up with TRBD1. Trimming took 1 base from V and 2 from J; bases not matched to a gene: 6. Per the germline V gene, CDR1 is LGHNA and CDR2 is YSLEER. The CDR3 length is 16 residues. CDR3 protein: CASSQAPRGHNYGYTF. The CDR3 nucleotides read TGCGCCAGCAGCCAAGCACCCAGGGGGCACAACTATGGCTACACCTTC.

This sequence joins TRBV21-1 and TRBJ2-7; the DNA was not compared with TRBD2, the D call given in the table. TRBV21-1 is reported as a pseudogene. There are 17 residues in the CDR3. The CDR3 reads CASSKRGWVIWGYEQYV. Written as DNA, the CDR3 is TGTGCCAGCAGCAAACGGGGGTGGGTCATATGGGGCTACGAGCAGTACGTC.

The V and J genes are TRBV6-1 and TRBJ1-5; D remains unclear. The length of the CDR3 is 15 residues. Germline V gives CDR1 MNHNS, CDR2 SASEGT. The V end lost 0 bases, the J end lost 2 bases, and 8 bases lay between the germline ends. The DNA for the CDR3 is TGTGCCAGCAGTGAAGCGTGGCAGGGCAATCAGCCCCAGCATTTT. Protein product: CASSEAWQGNQPQHF.

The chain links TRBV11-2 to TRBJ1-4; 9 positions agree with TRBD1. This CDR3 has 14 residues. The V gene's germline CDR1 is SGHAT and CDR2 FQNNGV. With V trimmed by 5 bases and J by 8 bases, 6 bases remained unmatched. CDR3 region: CASSLTGGREKLFF. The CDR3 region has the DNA TGTGCCAGCAGCCTGACAGGGGGTAGGGAAAAACTGTTTTTT.